This T cell receptor (beta chain) was captured in a study of CD8 T cells in Susac syndrome. Study outcomes and limitations: The relatively small number of individuals in the TCR sequencing and HLA analysis was acknowledged by the study.

This CDR3 is 16 amino acids long. The germline gives CDR1 MNHEY, CDR2 SMNVEV (reference sequence). With V trimmed by 6 bases and J by 2 bases, 8 bases remained unmatched. The sequenced target, TCR beta, came from blood CD8+ and CD4+ T cells. FACS enriched CD8+ TEMRA cells, while bulk CD8+ and CD4+ were negatively isolated. As concerns this clonotype: Its antigen is not identified.

Reverse transcription of 0.5 to 1 ug RNA used random hexamers. The TCR beta CDR3 was amplified by immunoSEQ multiplex PCR across 54 Vbeta, 13 Jbeta. TCRdb processed the immunoSEQ multiplex PCR reads anew with MiXCR; each CDR3 protein has one entry. The table shows about 300,000 distinct CDR3 sequences, with around 83% occurring only once. The sequencing input was CD8+ T cells from PBMCs. This TCR was sampled from a human donor with multiple sclerosis. The rearrangement joins TRBV27 to TRBJ2-5; TRBD2 aligns across 11 bases. Written as DNA, the CDR3 is TGTGCCAGCAGCGTTGGACTAGCGGGCCCTCAAGAGACCCAGTACTTC. Encoded protein: CASSVGLAGPQETQYF.